One and the same sample provided the 19 T cell receptor beta chains below, sequenced in a study of beta chain features in type 1 diabetes. Regarding the study as a whole: Moderate yet significant TCRB CDR3 shortening was seen in Type 1 diabetes patients in all four CD4+ subsets.

No antigens are known for them. Expressed TCRB transcripts were sequenced because the entire RNA isolate underwent reverse transcription. TCRdb's table, derived via immunoSEQ multiplex PCR, lists solely in-frame clones and lacks some. The sample yields over 650,000 clones, roughly 13% seen once. Sequenced: naive CD4+ T cells from blood. These receptors originate from a man aged 18 to 29 with type 1 diabetes.

This clone was seen more than once but under ten times. The rearrangement links TRBV14 to TRBJ2-5; D might be TRBD2 (7 bases). Trimming cost V 4 bases and J 4 bases, with 16 bases left between them. The CDR3 has 15 amino acids. The germline V gene has CDR1 SGHDN and CDR2 FVKESK. The CDR3 is CASSLLDRGAETQYF. DNA for the CDR3: TGTGCCAGCAGCCTCCTAGACCGGGGGGCAGAGACCCAGTACTTC.

Details on this clone: Other DNA sequences in this specimen translate into the identical CDR3. V usage is TRBV9 and J usage is TRBJ2-5, with D perhaps being TRBD1 or TRBD2 (6 bases each). Germline V gives CDR1 SGDLS, CDR2 YYNGEE. Deletions cut 1 base from V and 0 bases from J, with 7 bases between. This CDR3 has 14 amino acids. The CDR3 nucleotides are TGTGCCAGCAGCGTAAGGGGGGACCAAGAGACCCAGTACTTC. Translated, it gives CASSVRGDQETQYF. Filled out from reference TRBV9 and TRBJ2-5, the complete variable domain reads DSGVTQTPKHLITATGQRVTLRCSPRSGDLSVYWYQQSLDQGLQFLIQYYNGEERAKGNILERFSAQQFPDLHSELNLSSLELGDSALYFCASSVRGDQETQYFGPGTRLLVL.

This chain connects TRBV30 to TRBJ1-5; TRBD1 aligns across 7 bases. This CDR3 comprises 15 residues. From germline, CDR1 is GTSNPN and CDR2 SVGIG (reference sequence). V lost 1 base, J lost 4 bases, and 7 bases stayed unmatched. CDR3 protein: CAWSDPPTGNQPQHF. CDR3 bases: TGTGCCTGGAGTGACCCCCCGACAGGGAATCAGCCCCAGCATTTT.

Only a few counts were recorded for this clone. The gene calls are TRBV30 and TRBJ1-1; possibly TRBD1 for D (6 bases). The CDR3 is made up of 14 amino acids. Germline-derived CDR1 and CDR2 are GTSNPN and SVGIG (reference sequence). Trimming left V 1 base short and J 6 bases short, with 15 bases between. For the CDR3, the DNA is TGTGCCTGGAGTGCCTTGACAGGAGGGGCTGAAGCTTTCTTT. Its translation is CAWSALTGGAEAFF. The full variable domain, its missing parts supplied by reference TRBV30 and TRBJ1-1, is SQTIHQWPATLVQPVGSPLSLECTVEGTSNPNLYWYRQAAGRGLQLLFYSVGIGQISSEVPQNLSASRPQDRQFILSSKKLLLSDSGFYLCAWSALTGGAEAFFGQGTRLTVV.

The chain uses TRBV18 and TRBJ1-2; no clear D gene. In germline, CDR1 is KGHSH, CDR2 LQKENI. The CDR3 is made up of 16 amino acids. Trimming left V 3 bases short and J 0 bases short, with 14 bases between. CDR3 amino acids: CASSPLDPLPNYGYTF. The CDR3 DNA follows: TGTGCCAGCTCACCCCTCGATCCCTTGCCTAACTATGGCTACACCTTC.

CDR3 nucleotides: TGTGCCAGCAGTTTCCCCCGGGACAGCTACGAGCAGTACTTC. Translation: CASSFPRDSYEQYF. This sequence joins TRBV28 and TRBJ2-7; TRBD1 matches at 7 bases. CDR1 is MDHEN, CDR2 SYDVKM, per germline. Trimming removed 3 bases from V and 3 bases from J; junction bases left unmatched: 5. The CDR3 is 14 amino acids.

This CDR3 reads CASGTGGNYGYTF. DNA of the CDR3: TGTGCCTCCGGGACAGGGGGTAACTATGGCTACACCTTC. The J gene is TRBJ1-2, the V gene TRBV30; 11 nucleotides align to TRBD1. The CDR3 runs 13 residues. Germline V gene lookup returns CDR1 GTSNPN and CDR2 SVGIG (reference sequence). The V and J ends lost 7 bases and 1 base, in that order; junction bases with no gene match: 2.

The chain combines TRBV7-2 with TRBJ1-3; tentative D call: TRBD1 (5 bases). CDR3 size: 14 residues. The V end was cut by 1 base, the J end by 4 bases, with 8 bases between. In germline, CDR1 is SGHTA, CDR2 FQGNSA. CDR3 sequence reads: CASSLGQGGNTIYF. DNA of the CDR3: TGTGCCAGCAGCTTAGGGCAGGGAGGAAACACCATATATTTT.

The J gene is TRBJ1-3, the V gene TRBV9; D not resolved. Trimming took 4 bases from V and 0 from J, leaving 11 bases between them. CDR3 length equals 15 residues. Germline values: CDR1 SGDLS, CDR2 YYNGEE. The CDR3 DNA is TGTGCCAGCAGCCTCTTTGGGGACTCTGGAAACACCATATATTTT. It codes for CASSLFGDSGNTIYF.

This clone was seen a few times. CDR3 nucleotide sequence: TGTGCCTGGAGTTTAGGACAGGGCACGCAGTACTTC. Protein sequence: CAWSLGQGTQYF. The genes are TRBV30 and TRBJ2-7, with TRBD1 identical over 8 bases. Trimming at V came to 2 bases and at J to 9 bases, leaving 6 bases not matched to a gene. Germline-derived CDR1 and CDR2 are GTSNPN and SVGIG (reference sequence). This CDR3 comprises 12 residues.

This clone has a handful of counts. This chain joins TRBV4-1 and TRBJ2-1, with 9 bases identical to TRBD2. The CDR3 sequence is 14 residues long. Germline trimming cut 3 bases from V and 9 bases from J; bases unmatched to any gene: 6. Per the germline V gene, CDR1 is MGHRA and CDR2 is YSYEKL. The CDR3 spells CASSHAGGPSEQFF. The CDR3, as DNA: TGCGCCAGCAGCCATGCGGGAGGGCCTTCTGAGCAGTTCTTC.

This rearrangement joins TRBV7-9 to TRBJ2-1, with 12 bases identical to TRBD2. There are 16 residues in the CDR3. From germline, CDR1 is SEHNR and CDR2 FQNEAQ (reference sequence). The V gene end was trimmed by 5 bases and the J gene end by 4 bases; junction bases not matched to a gene: 6. The CDR3: CASSQRLAGAYNEQFF. Here the CDR3 DNA reads TGTGCCAGCAGCCAGAGACTAGCGGGGGCTTACAATGAGCAGTTCTTC.

This clone was recorded a few times. The chain combines TRBV30 with TRBJ2-3; 15 bases are a match to TRBD2. In germline, CDR1 is GTSNPN, CDR2 SVGIG (reference sequence). The CDR3 contains 16 residues. With 3 bases clipped from V and 6 bases from J, the junction kept 7 bases outside the gene matches. CDR3 region: CAWSRGLAGGEDTQYF. The DNA of the CDR3 is TGTGCCTGGAGCCGGGGACTAGCGGGGGGAGAGGATACGCAGTATTTT.

There are a few counts of this clone. In the same sample, other DNA sequences code for this CDR3. V is TRBV18 and J is TRBJ2-5, with 13 bases matching TRBD2. Losses at the gene ends were 3 bases for V and 3 bases for J; bases not matched to a gene: 1. Germline V gene sequence: CDR1 KGHSH, CDR2 LQKENI. This CDR3 has 15 amino acids. CDR3 in amino acids: CASSPGTSGEETQYF. DNA for the CDR3: TGTGCCAGCTCACCTGGGACTAGCGGGGAAGAGACCCAGTACTTC.

The chain is built from TRBV5-1 and TRBJ2-3; 11 bases are a match to TRBD2. Per the germline V gene, CDR1 is SGHRS and CDR2 is YFSETQ. V shed 0 bases, J shed 2 bases, and the junction held 2 bases outside the gene matches. CDR3 length: 16 amino acids. CDR3 loop: CASSLALAGVTDTQYF. CDR3 bases: TGCGCCAGCAGCTTGGCACTAGCGGGGGTCACAGATACGCAGTATTTT.

The chain links TRBV27 to TRBJ2-6; tentative D call: TRBD1 (5 bases). V lost 5 bases, J lost 0 bases, and 8 bases lay in between. The CDR3 is 15 residues long. Germline CDR1 reads MNHEY; CDR2 reads SMNVEV (reference sequence). This chain's CDR3 is CASSVGDSGANVLTF. The CDR3 nucleotides are TGTGCCAGCAGTGTAGGGGACTCTGGGGCCAACGTCCTGACTTTC.

The V call is TRBV28, the J call TRBJ1-2, with 8 bases aligning to TRBD1. The CDR3 length is 15 residues. The junction had 8 bases not matched to a gene; V was cut back by 5 bases and J by 3 bases. Germline V lookup: CDR1 MDHEN, CDR2 SYDVKM. CDR3 sequence reads: CASSLGTGFHYGYTF. The DNA for the CDR3 is TGTGCCAGCAGTCTCGGGACAGGTTTTCACTATGGCTACACCTTC.

This chain joins TRBV29-1 and TRBJ1-5; D might be TRBD1 (6 bases). CDR3 size: 15 residues. Trimming removed 6 bases from V and 1 base from J, with 16 bases in between. Per germline, CDR1 SQVTM and CDR2 ANQGSEA. In nucleotides, the CDR3 is TGCAGCGTACCTCCGACAGGTACGAGCAATCAGCCCCAGCATTTT. It translates to CSVPPTGTSNQPQHF.

The V gene is TRBV29-1, the J gene TRBJ1-1, with D hard to call. Between the trimmed V and J ends, which lost 4 bases and 3 bases, there was a span of 12 bases. The CDR3 totals 13 residues. Per the germline V gene, CDR1 is SQVTM and CDR2 is ANQGSEA. CDR3 sequence (DNA): TGCAGCGTTGGAGAACCCTGGGACACTGAAGCTTTCTTT. Protein: CSVGEPWDTEAFF.